This T cell receptor beta chain came from a study of early stage breast cancer tumors (dated by TCRdb to 2016 to 2017). At the level of the whole study: Of the approximately 15 invasive breast tumors, eleven to twelve were found to be estrogen receptor-positive, progesterone receptor-positive and HER2-negative. Of the approximately twelve ER+/PR+/HER2- tumors, eight were classified as invasive ductal carcinomas and four as invasive lobular carcinomas. The average read coverage per sample was roughly 10-fold. A total of roughly 2.5 million templates, representing some 1.2 million unique clonotypes, were detected across all samples.

Summary of the overall study and its limitations: Compared with adjacent normal breast tissue, tumors had roughly 2.7-fold higher T cell density and higher clonality. Enriched TCRB sequences shared across patients were mostly commonly generated sequences, unlikely to play an important role in the tumor microenvironment. Greater similarity was observed between blood and normal breast repertoires than between blood and tumor repertoires, and tumor was distinguished from normal in about 90% of the 16 patients when each tissue was compared with blood. Analysis by tumor subtype was prevented by the small cohort size. Bulk genomic DNA sequencing of unsorted cells missed chain pairing and functional markers such as CD4, CD8 and FOXP3.

Including cysteine and phenylalanine, the CDR3 has 16 amino acids. Here the CDR3 DNA is all that survives: 48 bases in frame from base 1. Relative to germline, V is 0 bases shorter and J is 10 bases shorter, with 20 bases between their ends. Per the germline V gene, SGHTA is the CDR1 and FQGTGA is the CDR2. Every sample was amplified as two independent genomic DNA replicates, using approximately 0.5 ug for blood and about 1.6 ug for tumor or normal breast. Following the manufacturer's instructions, the ImmunoSeq Intro kit was used to carry out TCRB sequencing on genomic DNA. For absolute quantification, the 31-cycle multiplex PCR included proprietary primers along with spike-in control sequences. Single-end 150-bp reads were used to sequence an 87-bp fragment spanning the CDR3 plus the flanking V and J genes. Seven samples, with two replicates for each sample, were multiplexed per lane of an Illumina MiSeq using version 3.0 chemistry. Regarding the original processing steps: Raw data were processed with the vendor's proprietary pipeline, and both replicates were merged into a single result per sample. To define clonotypes, the study grouped productive rearrangements that shared the V-gene family, CDR3 amino acid sequence and J-gene segment. To compute clonality, the normalized Shannon entropy (Pielou evenness) of TCRB abundances was subtracted from 1. T cell density was estimated as total templates divided by the number of input cells, with the number of input cells inferred from the DNA input amount. Recon, run with its default parameters, was used to estimate overall repertoire diversity and clonality. Tumor-enriched clonotypes were defined as having over 0.1% abundance in tumor and at least 32-fold higher abundance than in normal breast. TCRdb retrieved this table from immuneACCESS and kept in-frame rearrangements only. Not all clones are present; in checked studies, unresolved V genes account for under half, and no reason is known for the remainder. For V, J and clone size, that table is used; D and trimming come from the DNA. This sample is represented by around 51,000 clones; about three quarters of them were singletons. The ten largest account for 3.4% of the sample.

As regards this clone: The target of this receptor is not known. No much larger clone is present one base from it, and per-base qualities are unavailable.

The study profiled bulk TCR beta-chain repertoires in matched peripheral blood, tumor and adjacent normal breast tissue taken from some 15 patients with early-stage breast cancer. Before surgery, about 4.5-10 mL of whole blood was collected into EDTA tubes and then processed within 2 hours. Peripheral blood mononuclear cells were isolated by Ficoll-Paque centrifugation in SepMate-50 tubes. For storage in liquid nitrogen, PBMCs were cryopreserved as aliquots of about 1.9 to 4 million cells in roughly 90% FBS with 10% DMSO. The Qiagen AllPrep DNA/RNA Mini kit was used to extract genomic DNA. Sequencing input: blood. The TCR was taken from a person aged 35-49 years with breast cancer. The chain employs TRBV7-3 and TRBJ2-3; there is no confident call for the D gene. The sequence in DNA is TGTGCCAGCAGCTTAACTGCCGATTCATCTCCCTCCGCGCAGTATTTT. It codes for CASSLTADSSPSAQYF.